This T cell receptor (beta chain) comes out of a study of PD-1 blockade in mismatch repair-deficient tumors. J was trimmed by 4 bases and V by 1 base; bases with no gene match: 5. Germline lookup yields CDR1 GTSNPN and CDR2 SVGIG (reference sequence). There are 15 residues in the CDR3. This clone was found once. The antigen remains undetermined. Sequencing was performed with immunoSEQ multiplex PCR; in TCRdb, only in-frame clones are kept and a portion is missing. Of about 38,000 clones in the sample, 70% to 80% were seen once. Overall study findings and caveats: Tumor-resident clones, often absent from pretreatment blood, expanded after pembrolizumab and then contracted.

This receptor was identified in an adult with mismatch repair-deficient cancer. The source material was peripheral blood, sampled 4 weeks after starting pembrolizumab. This chain links TRBV30 with TRBJ2-3; 10 positions agree with TRBD2. The CDR3 protein is CAWSAGTSDADTQYF. The CDR3 DNA is TGTGCCTGGAGTGCCGGGACTAGCGATGCAGATACGCAGTATTTT.